This TCR beta chain stems from a study of control samples from healthy donors and cancer patients. This CDR3 contains 17 residues. Germline CDR1 reads SGDLS; CDR2 reads YYNGEE. V was clipped by 4 bases and J by 9 bases, with 23 bases between them. Only in-frame clones appear in the TCRdb table, and some are missing; sequencing was by immunoSEQ multiplex PCR. The table records approximately 74,000 clones, over 90% of them present only once. This clonotype was sampled from a woman in her twenties or thirties in good health. The sample taken for sequencing was blood. V gene TRBV9 combines with J gene TRBJ1-6; D not resolved. In nucleotides, the CDR3 is TGTGCCAGCAGCACCCACGACGGAAGGATAGGGAGTTCACCCCTCCACTTT. As protein: CASSTHDGRIGSSPLHF.